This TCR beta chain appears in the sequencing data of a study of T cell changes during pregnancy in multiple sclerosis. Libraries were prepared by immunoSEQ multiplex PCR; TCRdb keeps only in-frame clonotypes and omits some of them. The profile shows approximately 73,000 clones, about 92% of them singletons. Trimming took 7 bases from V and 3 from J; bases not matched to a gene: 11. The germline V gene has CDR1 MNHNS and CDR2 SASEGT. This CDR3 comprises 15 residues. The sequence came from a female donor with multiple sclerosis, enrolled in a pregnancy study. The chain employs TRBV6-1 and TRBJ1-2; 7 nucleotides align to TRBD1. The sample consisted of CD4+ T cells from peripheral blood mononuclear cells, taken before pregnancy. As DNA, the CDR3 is TGTGCCAGCATCCTCAGTGGACAGGAATACTATGGCTACACCTTC. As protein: CASILSGQEYYGYTF.